This record concerns one TCR beta chain sequence. What antigen it recognizes has not been identified. The input lacks base qualities; no much larger clone sits a single base away. The collaborating institutions used their own protocols to collect whole blood in K2EDTA tubes. For TCRbeta analysis, collaborator samples were shipped as frozen whole blood, as isolated PBMCs, or as DNA extracted from either sample type. TCRbeta CDR3 regions were amplified from genomic DNA using the immunoSEQ Assay, a bias-controlled multiplex PCR. The authors processed their data as follows. The number of nucleated cells in each sample was estimated from the amplification of reference gene primers within the assay. Sequence reads were collapsed and filtered to measure the absolute abundance of every unique TCRbeta CDR3 rearrangement. For each sample, productive Simpson clonality was calculated as the square root of Simpson's diversity index across productive rearrangements. TCRdb took over this immuneACCESS table, retaining in-frame rearrangements with V and J assigned. Such tables are incomplete; in checked studies, under half of the missing clones stem from an unresolved V gene, and the remainder is unexplained. The V and J calls and clone size are taken from that table; D and trimming were inferred from the DNA. The sample table contains about 400,000 clones; only one count was recorded for about 89% of them. Approximately 4.3% of the sample rests with the top ten.

The data are from a study of blood T cell repertoires in COVID-19 (dated by TCRdb to the early 2020s). Turning to the overall study: Samples covering the acute and convalescent phases of COVID-19 were provided by collaborators in the United States, Italy and Spain. The prospective study material was composed of cDNA or gDNA derived from T cells, B-cell-depleted T cells, or PBMCs. Deeply sampled blood TCRbeta repertoires from subjects exposed to, actively infected with, or recovered from COVID-19 were included in the dataset. The repertoires were released in a freely available public database meant as a resource for research on the immune response to SARS-CoV-2. The samples were drawn from the first 160 participants of the ongoing ImmuneRACE study and from 1,254 subjects provided by 6 global collaborators. A de-identified subject ID, COVID-19 status, age in years and sex were almost always included in the sample metadata. Where available, HLA class I and class II types were obtained from metadata supplied by the sample provider rather than from assay-based typing. What the research found in general, with its limitations: Clinical and demographic metadata were provided uncurated, with the amount varying by source and participant.

Sequenced input: peripheral blood. The clonotype was recovered from a woman aged 25 to 39 with acute or convalescent COVID-19.

The CDR3: CASSTRGGNSPLHF. The DNA sequence is TGTGCCAGTAGTACCCGCGGGGGGAATTCACCCCTCCACTTT. The V gene is TRBV19 and the J gene is TRBJ1-6; TRBD1 is perhaps the D gene, given 5 matching bases. At the junction V is shortened by 4 bases and J by 7 bases, with 11 bases in between. The CDR3 numbers 14 residues from cysteine through phenylalanine. Only the CDR3 portion is preserved as DNA: 42 bases, with reading frame beginning at the first base. CDR1 LNHDA and CDR2 SQIVND are derived from the germline V gene (reference sequence).